Listed below are T cell receptor beta chains from one sample, sequenced in a study of T cells after yellow fever vaccination. TCRdb called the 5' RACE reads again in MiXCR, with one record for every CDR3 protein. The profile shows 620,000 or so distinct CDR3 sequences, about 15% of them singletons. The sequencing used PBMCs, collected around 5 days after the first yellow fever vaccination. These receptors originate from a man aged 18 to 29 who received the YFV17D yellow fever vaccine. Both conserved end residues are part of each CDR3. The order of the fields is CDR3 protein, CDR3 DNA, J gene, V gene, clone size, D gene. D genes are given only for firm matches. Clone sizes are given selectively: once, few, many, or a class where the clone is expanded.

CDR3: CSVGNENTIYF
DNA: TGCAGCGTCGGTAACGAAAACACCATATATTTT
J: TRBJ1-3
V: TRBV29-1
size: few
D: -

CDR3: CATTGDGGSSYNEQFF
DNA: TGCGCCACCACCGGTGATGGGGGTAGCTCCTACAATGAGCAGTTCTTC
J: TRBJ2-1
V: TRBV5-1
size: -
D: -

CDR3: CAWSGFGLRETQYF
DNA: TGTGCCTGGAGTGGATTCGGGCTCAGGGAGACCCAGTACTTC
J: TRBJ2-5
V: TRBV30
size: -
D: -

CDR3: CASAGGTYLPQHF
DNA: TGTGCTAGTGCGGGGGGAACATACCTGCCCCAGCATTTT
J: TRBJ1-5
V: TRBV12-5
size: -
D: -

CDR3: CASSPRTSADYNEQFF
DNA: TGTGCCAGCAGCCCAAGGACTAGCGCGGACTACAATGAGCAGTTCTTC
J: TRBJ2-1
V: TRBV7-6
size: -
D: TRBD2

CDR3: CASSSTGDPGNTIYF
DNA: TGTGCCAGCAGCTCCACAGGGGACCCTGGAAACACCATATATTTT
J: TRBJ1-3
V: TRBV5-5
size: -
D: TRBD1

CDR3: CAWSVRGGQETQYF
DNA: TGTGCCTGGAGTGTACGGGGGGGCCAAGAGACCCAGTACTTC
J: TRBJ2-5
V: TRBV30
size: few
D: TRBD2

CDR3: CASSSIRPRGNTEAFF
DNA: TGCGCCAGCAGCTCTATTAGGCCAAGGGGAAACACTGAAGCTTTCTTT
J: TRBJ1-1
V: TRBV5-1
size: few
D: -

CDR3: CASSLRRAGHGEQFF
DNA: TGTGCCAGCAGCTTACGGCGGGCCGGACATGGGGAGCAGTTCTTC
J: TRBJ2-1
V: TRBV7-2
size: few
D: -

CDR3: CATSRDLSAGGTQYF
DNA: TGTGCCACCAGCAGAGATCTGTCGGCAGGGGGTACGCAGTATTTT
J: TRBJ2-3
V: TRBV15
size: -
D: TRBD1

CDR3: CASSTTDRGSYEQYF
DNA: TGCGCCAGCAGCACTACGGACAGGGGCTCCTACGAGCAGTACTTC
J: TRBJ2-7
V: TRBV4-1
size: few
D: TRBD1

CDR3: CASRTQGSSLPKNF
DNA: TGTGCCAGCAGGACACAGGGGTCGTCCCTACCAAAAAACTTC
J: TRBJ1-2
V: TRBV28
size: few
D: TRBD1

CDR3: CSARTGVDNEQFF
DNA: TGCAGTGCAAGGACAGGGGTCGACAATGAGCAGTTCTTC
J: TRBJ2-1
V: TRBV20-1
size: few
D: TRBD1

CDR3: CSASPRRGPSYGYTF
DNA: TGCAGTGCTAGCCCCCGCAGGGGGCCGAGCTATGGCTACACCTTC
J: TRBJ1-2
V: TRBV20-1
size: -
D: TRBD1

CDR3: CSAGGLVGAYNEQFF
DNA: TGCAGTGCTGGGGGACTAGTTGGGGCCTACAATGAGCAGTTCTTC
J: TRBJ2-1
V: TRBV20-1
size: -
D: TRBD2

CDR3: CASSSSGTGFYEQFF
DNA: TGTGCCAGCAGTTCCTCCGGGACAGGGTTTTATGAGCAGTTCTTC
J: TRBJ2-1
V: TRBV12-3/TRBV12-4
size: -
D: TRBD1

CDR3: CASSWGGDRYSNQPQHF
DNA: TGTGCCAGCAGCTGGGGGGGGGACCGGTATAGCAATCAGCCCCAGCATTTT
J: TRBJ1-5
V: TRBV6-1
size: -
D: -

CDR3: CASSFPSLRDRANLAQYF
DNA: TGTGCCAGCAGCTTCCCTTCTCTCCGGGACAGGGCCAATCTGGCCCAGTACTTC
J: TRBJ2-5
V: TRBV11-2
size: few
D: TRBD1

CDR3: CASSPRRGTLNTGELFF
DNA: TGTGCCAGCAGTCCTCGTAGGGGGACGCTAAACACCGGGGAGCTGTTTTTT
J: TRBJ2-2
V: TRBV27
size: few
D: -

CDR3: CASSQLTMYNEQFF
DNA: TGCGCCAGCAGCCAGCTGACAATGTACAATGAGCAGTTCTTC
J: TRBJ2-1
V: TRBV4-3
size: few
D: -

CDR3: CASSRGPPQFF
DNA: TGTGCCAGCAGCCGGGGGCCCCCGCAGTTCTTC
J: TRBJ2-1
V: TRBV12-3/TRBV12-4
size: -
D: -

CDR3: CASSVDDQPQHF
DNA: TGTGCCAGCAGCGTAGACGATCAGCCCCAGCATTTT
J: TRBJ1-5
V: TRBV9
size: -
D: -

CDR3: CASSFRTGVQETQYF
DNA: TGCGCCAGCAGCTTTAGGACAGGGGTTCAAGAGACCCAGTACTTC
J: TRBJ2-5
V: TRBV5-1
size: -
D: TRBD1

CDR3: CASSLQQGAKNTDTQYF
DNA: TGCGCCAGCAGCCTACAACAGGGGGCGAAGAACACAGATACGCAGTATTTT
J: TRBJ2-3
V: TRBV5-1
size: few
D: TRBD1

CDR3: CASSYSMEGLGSEAFF
DNA: TGTGCCAGCAGTTACTCAATGGAAGGATTGGGATCTGAAGCTTTCTTT
J: TRBJ1-1
V: TRBV6-5
size: few
D: -

CDR3: CASIEQGVATEAFF
DNA: TGTGCCAGCATCGAACAGGGTGTGGCCACTGAAGCTTTCTTT
J: TRBJ1-1
V: TRBV6-2/TRBV6-3
size: few
D: -

CDR3: CSARDPRGGNTGELFF
DNA: TGCAGTGCTAGAGACCCGCGGGGGGGCAACACCGGGGAGCTGTTTTTT
J: TRBJ2-2
V: TRBV20-1
size: few
D: TRBD2

CDR3: CASSLEAVYEQYF
DNA: TGTGCCAGCAGCTTGGAAGCAGTCTACGAGCAGTACTTC
J: TRBJ2-7
V: TRBV5-5
size: few
D: -

CDR3: CASSYFQIQPQETQYF
DNA: TGTGCCAGCAGTTACTTCCAGATACAACCCCAAGAGACCCAGTACTTC
J: TRBJ2-5
V: TRBV6-2/TRBV6-3
size: -
D: -

CDR3: CASTRGEETQYF
DNA: TGTGCCAGCACCAGGGGGGAGGAGACCCAGTACTTC
J: TRBJ2-5
V: TRBV12-3/TRBV12-4
size: -
D: -

CDR3: CASTPGYLRRETQYF
DNA: TGTGCCAGTACCCCCGGGTACTTGAGGCGGGAGACCCAGTACTTC
J: TRBJ2-5
V: TRBV19
size: -
D: -

CDR3: CASSLAAGVSTEAFF
DNA: TGTGCCAGCAGCTTAGCCGCAGGGGTGAGCACTGAAGCTTTCTTT
J: TRBJ1-1
V: TRBV7-9
size: few
D: -

CDR3: CASSRTRNSETQYF
DNA: TGTGCCAGCAGCCGAACTAGAAACTCCGAGACCCAGTACTTC
J: TRBJ2-5
V: TRBV7-2
size: -
D: -

CDR3: CASSPTPGDRAFF
DNA: TGTGCCAGCAGCCCCACGCCGGGGGATAGAGCTTTCTTT
J: TRBJ1-1
V: TRBV7-9
size: -
D: -

CDR3: CASSQALGTTSGKNIQYF
DNA: TGCGCCAGCAGCCAAGCCTTGGGCACCACAAGTGGTAAAAACATTCAGTACTTC
J: TRBJ2-4
V: TRBV4-1
size: -
D: -

CDR3: CASSLLLAVTDTQYF
DNA: TGTGCCAGCAGCTTACTTTTAGCGGTCACAGATACGCAGTATTTT
J: TRBJ2-3
V: TRBV7-2
size: few
D: -

CDR3: CASSRRRLAGGQNAPKETQYF
DNA: TGTGCCAGCAGCCGACGACGTTTAGCTGGGGGACAGAACGCTCCTAAAGAGACCCAGTACTTC
J: TRBJ2-5
V: TRBV6-2/TRBV6-3
size: -
D: TRBD1

CDR3: CASSEQGTEAFF
DNA: TGTGCCAGCAGTGAACAGGGAACTGAAGCTTTCTTT
J: TRBJ1-1
V: TRBV25-1
size: many
D: -

CDR3: CASSDGAGLIYNEQFF
DNA: TGTGCCAGCAGCGATGGGGCGGGCCTCATCTACAATGAGCAGTTCTTC
J: TRBJ2-1
V: TRBV7-9
size: once
D: -

CDR3: CSAKDNNQPQHF
DNA: TGCAGTGCTAAGGACAACAATCAGCCCCAGCATTTT
J: TRBJ1-5
V: TRBV20-1
size: -
D: -

CDR3: CASRDRGLSNQPQHF
DNA: TGTGCCAGCAGGGACAGGGGATTGAGCAATCAGCCCCAGCATTTT
J: TRBJ1-5
V: TRBV2
size: -
D: TRBD1

CDR3: CASSLPGDYGYTF
DNA: TGCGCCAGCAGCTTGCCAGGGGACTATGGCTACACCTTC
J: TRBJ1-2
V: TRBV5-1
size: many
D: -

CDR3: CSARGRLTEAFF
DNA: TGCAGTGCGAGGGGGAGGTTGACTGAAGCTTTCTTT
J: TRBJ1-1
V: TRBV20-1
size: -
D: -

CDR3: CASSLEGAGSYGYTF
DNA: TGTGCCAGCAGCTTAGAGGGGGCGGGATCCTATGGCTACACCTTC
J: TRBJ1-2
V: TRBV7-6
size: -
D: TRBD1

CDR3: CASSHITTGIVTSSLNEQFF
DNA: TGCGCCAGCAGCCATATAACTACAGGGATAGTTACCTCATCCCTCAATGAGCAGTTCTTC
J: TRBJ2-1
V: TRBV4-3
size: once
D: -

CDR3: CASNLLMNTEAFF
DNA: TGTGCCAGCAACCTACTGATGAACACTGAAGCTTTCTTT
J: TRBJ1-1
V: TRBV12-3/TRBV12-4
size: many
D: -

CDR3: CASSGTGDTGELFF
DNA: TGTGCCAGCAGTGGGACAGGGGACACCGGGGAGCTGTTTTTT
J: TRBJ2-2
V: TRBV25-1
size: many
D: TRBD1

CDR3: CASSLHPRTDTQYF
DNA: TGTGCCAGCAGCTTACACCCTCGGACAGATACGCAGTATTTT
J: TRBJ2-3
V: TRBV7-3
size: many
D: -

CDR3: CASTGTGFYEQYF
DNA: TGTGCCAGCACCGGGACAGGGTTTTACGAGCAGTACTTC
J: TRBJ2-7
V: TRBV12-3/TRBV12-4
size: few
D: TRBD1

CDR3: CASSSRGTGNTIYF
DNA: TGCGCCAGCAGCTCAAGGGGGACTGGAAACACCATATATTTT
J: TRBJ1-3
V: TRBV5-1
size: few
D: -

CDR3: CASRTGYTEAFF
DNA: TGTGCCAGCAGGACAGGGTACACTGAAGCTTTCTTT
J: TRBJ1-1
V: TRBV6-5
size: few
D: TRBD1

CDR3: CASSYDVYQETQYF
DNA: TGTGCCAGCAGTTACGACGTATACCAAGAGACCCAGTACTTC
J: TRBJ2-5
V: TRBV6-5
size: -
D: -

CDR3: CASSLGGGALHGYTF
DNA: TGTGCCAGCAGCTTAGGGGGAGGGGCCCTACATGGCTACACCTTC
J: TRBJ1-2
V: TRBV7-8
size: few
D: -